The T cell receptor beta chain described here comes from a study of cytomegalovirus exposure and HLA in healthy donors. Germline values: CDR1 MNHEY, CDR2 SVGAGI. V lost 4 bases to trimming and J lost 6 bases, with 16 bases between them. The CDR3 sequence is 14 residues long. This clone came up once. Only in-frame clones appear in the TCRdb table, and some are missing; sequencing was by immunoSEQ multiplex PCR. The sample lists 350,000 or so clones; roughly 89% were seen once. Sequenced sample: PBMCs. The receptor was isolated from a young woman in good health and CMV-seronegative. This sequence joins TRBV6-5 and TRBJ2-7; maybe TRBD2 (6 bases). In nucleotides, the CDR3 is TGTGCCAGCAGTTTAGCGGATACGGGGGTCGAGCAGTACTTC. Protein sequence: CASSLADTGVEQYF.